Each of the 23 T cell receptor beta chains below was sequenced from the same sample in a study of CXCR3-negative and CXCR3-positive naive CD8 T cells. Carrying UMI labels, the TRB cDNA libraries were prepared through 5' RACE. After re-calling the 5' RACE reads, TCRdb lists one entry per CDR3 protein, DNA absent. The repertoire table contains under 65,000 distinct CDR3 sequences. The sample comprised memory CD8+ T cells from blood. These receptor sequences come from a human donor in good health. Some clones in this sample may be carry-over from other donors' samples.

This chain joins TRBV29-1 and TRBJ1-2. The CDR3 is 13 amino acids. In germline, CDR1 is SQVTM, CDR2 ANQGSEA. CDR3 residues: CSVEEKDTSGYTF.

The V call is TRBV6-6, the J call TRBJ1-1; TCRdb gives TRBD1 as the D gene, but with no DNA this cannot be confirmed. In germline, CDR1 is MNHNY, CDR2 SVGAGI (reference sequence). The CDR3 length is 15 residues. The CDR3 sequence: CASSQRQGEYSEAFF.

The V call is TRBV14, the J call TRBJ2-7; TCRdb proposes TRBD1, but this gene call is untestable without DNA. The CDR3 totals 15 residues. Germline values: CDR1 SGHDN, CDR2 FVKESK. CDR3 region: CASSQARSGNYEQYF.

The chain carries TRBV9 and TRBJ1-1; TCRdb's D call, TRBD1, is unchecked because there is no DNA. This CDR3 comprises 14 residues. Germline CDR1 and CDR2: SGDLS and YYNGEE. The CDR3 spells CASSVEGQNTEAFF.

The J gene is TRBJ1-5, the V gene TRBV6-6; lacking DNA, the TRBD1 call made by TCRdb goes unchecked. Germline CDR1 reads MNHNY; CDR2 reads SVGAGI (reference sequence). The CDR3 has 14 amino acids. Here the CDR3 reads CASSVTGVNQPQHF.

The rearrangement joins TRBV10-3 to TRBJ1-5; TCRdb gives TRBD1 as the D gene, but with no DNA this cannot be confirmed. Germline loops: CDR1 ENHRY, CDR2 SYGVKD. This CDR3 comprises 14 residues. CDR3 region: CAIKPGQGNQPQHF.

V gene TRBV14 combines with J gene TRBJ1-2. Germline lookup yields CDR1 SGHDN and CDR2 FVKESK. This CDR3 spans 14 amino acids. This CDR3 is CASSQDPGNYGYTF.

V is TRBV27 and J is TRBJ2-3; TCRdb's D gene call, TRBD1, goes unchecked for lack of DNA. The V gene's germline CDR1 is MNHEY and CDR2 SMNVEV (reference sequence). The length of the CDR3 is 14 residues. CDR3 amino acids: CASSQLTGIGEQYF.

The J gene is TRBJ2-3, the V gene TRBV20-1; TCRdb's D call of TRBD2 is untestable without DNA. Germline V CDR1 and CDR2: DFQATT, SNEGSKA (reference sequence). The CDR3 consists of 15 residues. The CDR3 loop is CSARDVKEDTDTQYF.

This sequence joins TRBV29-1 and TRBJ2-5; TCRdb outputs TRBD1, but without DNA this stays unchecked. Germline values: CDR1 SQVTM, CDR2 ANQGSEA. This CDR3 contains 12 residues. CDR3 amino acids: CSLWTGEETQYF.

The rearrangement links TRBV28 to TRBJ1-2; the TCRdb D gene call, TRBD1, has no DNA to confirm it. Germline V gene sequence: CDR1 MDHEN, CDR2 SYDVKM. This CDR3 is 12 amino acids long. This CDR3 is CASSLGDVSYTF.

V gene TRBV18 combines with J gene TRBJ2-3; TCRdb selects TRBD2, and the lack of DNA leaves this call unchecked. The CDR3 is 15 residues long. Germline V gene data show CDR1 as KGHSH and CDR2 as LQKENI. CDR3: CASSPVAVGTDTQYF.

The chain is built from TRBV4-2 and TRBJ2-5; checking the TCRdb D call of TRBD2 is not possible without DNA. The germline V gene has CDR1 LGHNA and CDR2 YNFKEQ. This CDR3 spans 15 amino acids. CDR3 protein: CASSQEGSSEMTQYF.

The chain has TRBV29-1 and TRBJ2-7; TCRdb's assignment of TRBD1 cannot be checked, as there is no DNA. This CDR3 region has 12 residues. Germline V gene data show CDR1 as SQVTM and CDR2 as ANQGSEA. This CDR3 reads CSVDGGIHEQYF.

This sequence joins TRBV11-2 and TRBJ2-3. Germline V gives CDR1 SGHAT, CDR2 FQNNGV. The CDR3 sequence is 15 residues long. The CDR3 region is CASSLDFGFADTQYF.

The chain joins TRBV10-3 to TRBJ2-7. There are 13 residues in the CDR3. Germline V gene sequence: CDR1 ENHRY, CDR2 SYGVKD. The CDR3 loop is CAISEWGSHEQYF.

V usage is TRBV6-5 and J usage is TRBJ1-5. This CDR3 comprises 13 residues. CDR1 is MNHEY, CDR2 SVGAGI, per germline. The CDR3 here is CASSYSWNQPQHF.

V usage is TRBV2 and J usage is TRBJ2-7; with no DNA, the TCRdb D assignment of TRBD2 cannot be verified. The germline V gene encodes CDR1 SNHLY and CDR2 FYNNEI. The CDR3 is 18 residues long. The CDR3 region is CASSEYLAGVGFIIEQYF.

The rearrangement links TRBV12-3 or TRBV12-4 to TRBJ2-1; TCRdb selects TRBD1, and the lack of DNA leaves this call unchecked. This CDR3 region has 16 residues. The CDR3: CASSLWTGTSYNEQFF.

The chain links TRBV28 to TRBJ2-3; with no DNA, the TCRdb D assignment of TRBD2 cannot be verified. The CDR3 totals 14 residues. Germline-derived CDR1 and CDR2 are MDHEN and SYDVKM. The chain's CDR3 is CASLGTPATDTQYF.

J is TRBJ2-2 and V is TRBV6-5; without DNA, the TCRdb call of TRBD1 cannot be checked. The CDR3 is made up of 15 amino acids. Germline values: CDR1 MNHEY, CDR2 SVGAGI. The CDR3 loop is CASSPRGVSTGELFF.

The chain carries TRBV28 and TRBJ2-7; TCRdb's D call of TRBD1 is untestable without DNA. CDR1 MDHEN and CDR2 SYDVKM come from the germline V gene. The CDR3 totals 14 residues. The CDR3 here is CASSLGDREYEQYF.

V and J are TRBV4-2 and TRBJ1-1. The CDR3 is 14 amino acids. Germline assignment: CDR1 LGHNA and CDR2 YNFKEQ. CDR3 in amino acids: CASWDETMNTEAFF.